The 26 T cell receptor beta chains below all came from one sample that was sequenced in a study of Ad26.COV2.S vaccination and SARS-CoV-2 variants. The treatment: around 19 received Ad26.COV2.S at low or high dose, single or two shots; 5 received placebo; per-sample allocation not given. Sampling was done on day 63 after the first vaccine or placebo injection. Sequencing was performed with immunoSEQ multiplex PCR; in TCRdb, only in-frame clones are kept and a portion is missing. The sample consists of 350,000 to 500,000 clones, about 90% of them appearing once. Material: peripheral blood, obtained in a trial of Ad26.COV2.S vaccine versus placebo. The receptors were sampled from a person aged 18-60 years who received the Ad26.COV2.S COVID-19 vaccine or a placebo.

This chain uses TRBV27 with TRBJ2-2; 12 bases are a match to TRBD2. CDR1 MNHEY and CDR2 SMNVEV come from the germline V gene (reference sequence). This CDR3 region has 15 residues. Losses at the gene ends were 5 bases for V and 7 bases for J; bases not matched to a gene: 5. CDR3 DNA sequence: TGTGCCAGCAGTCTAGCGGGAGGGCTGGGCGGGGAGCTGTTTTTT. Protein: CASSLAGGLGGELFF.

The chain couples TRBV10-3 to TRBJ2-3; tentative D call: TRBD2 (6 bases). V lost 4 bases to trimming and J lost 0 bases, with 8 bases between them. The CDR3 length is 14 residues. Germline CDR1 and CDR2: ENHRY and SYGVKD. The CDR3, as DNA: TGTGCCATCAGTGTTCGGGAGAGCACAGATACGCAGTATTTT. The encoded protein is CAISVRESTDTQYF.

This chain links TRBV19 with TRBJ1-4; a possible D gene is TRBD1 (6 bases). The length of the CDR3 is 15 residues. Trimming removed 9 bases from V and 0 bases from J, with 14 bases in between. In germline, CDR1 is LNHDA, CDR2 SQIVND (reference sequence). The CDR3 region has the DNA TGTGCCAGAAACCGGGACAAGTCAACTAATGAAAAACTGTTTTTT. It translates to CARNRDKSTNEKLFF.

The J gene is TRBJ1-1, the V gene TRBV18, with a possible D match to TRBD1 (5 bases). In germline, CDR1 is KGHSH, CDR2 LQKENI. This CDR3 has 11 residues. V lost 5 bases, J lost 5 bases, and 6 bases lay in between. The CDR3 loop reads CASSGGTEAFF. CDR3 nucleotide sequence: TGTGCCAGCTCAGGGGGAACTGAAGCTTTCTTT.

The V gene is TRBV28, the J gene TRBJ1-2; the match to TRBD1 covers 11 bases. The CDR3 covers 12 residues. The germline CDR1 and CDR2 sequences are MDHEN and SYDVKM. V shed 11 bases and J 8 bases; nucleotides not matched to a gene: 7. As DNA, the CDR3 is TGTGCCCTGGGGACAGGGGGGTCGGGCTACACCTTC. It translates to CALGTGGSGYTF.

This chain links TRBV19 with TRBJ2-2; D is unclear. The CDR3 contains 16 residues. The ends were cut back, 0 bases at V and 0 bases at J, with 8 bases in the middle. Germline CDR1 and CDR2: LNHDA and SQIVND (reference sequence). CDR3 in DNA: TGTGCCAGTAGTATAGAAGGGAACGCGAACACCGGGGAGCTGTTTTTT. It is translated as CASSIEGNANTGELFF.

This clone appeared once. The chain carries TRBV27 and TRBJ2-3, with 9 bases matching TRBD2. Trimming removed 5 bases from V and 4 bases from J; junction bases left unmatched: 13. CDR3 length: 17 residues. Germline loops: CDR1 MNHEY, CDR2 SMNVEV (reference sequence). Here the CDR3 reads CASSPDSGSQEADTQYF. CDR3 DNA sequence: TGTGCCAGCAGTCCTGATAGCGGGAGTCAAGAAGCAGATACGCAGTATTTT.

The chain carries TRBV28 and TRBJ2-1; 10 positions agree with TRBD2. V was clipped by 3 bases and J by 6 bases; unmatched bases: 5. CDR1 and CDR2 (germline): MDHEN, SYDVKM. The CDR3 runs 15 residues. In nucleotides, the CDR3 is TGTGCCAGCAGTTTGGGACAGCGGGAGGGCAATGAGCAGTTCTTC. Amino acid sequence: CASSLGQREGNEQFF.

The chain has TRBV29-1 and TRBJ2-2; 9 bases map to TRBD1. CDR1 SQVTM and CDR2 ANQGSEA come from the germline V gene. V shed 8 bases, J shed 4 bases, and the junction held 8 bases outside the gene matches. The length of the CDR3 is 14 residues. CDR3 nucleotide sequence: TGCAGCTACCGGGACAGGGTTTCCACCGGGGAGCTGTTTTTT. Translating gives CSYRDRVSTGELFF.

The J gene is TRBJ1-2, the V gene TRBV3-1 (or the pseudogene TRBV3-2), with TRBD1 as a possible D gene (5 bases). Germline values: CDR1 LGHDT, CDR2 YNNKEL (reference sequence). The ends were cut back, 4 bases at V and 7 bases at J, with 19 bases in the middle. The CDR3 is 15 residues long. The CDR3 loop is CASSPRDAGQLGYTF. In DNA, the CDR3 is TGTGCCAGCAGCCCAAGGGACGCAGGGCAGCTTGGCTACACCTTC.

CDR3 nucleotides: TGTGCCAGCAGTTTTGGCGGGAGCTCCTATAATTCACCCCTCCACTTT. This gives the protein CASSFGGSSYNSPLHF. V gene TRBV27 combines with J gene TRBJ1-6; D call uncertain. The CDR3 is made up of 16 amino acids. Trimming shortened V by 3 bases and J by 0 bases, and 9 bases separated the two germline ends. Looked up from germline, CDR1 is MNHEY and CDR2 is SMNVEV (reference sequence).

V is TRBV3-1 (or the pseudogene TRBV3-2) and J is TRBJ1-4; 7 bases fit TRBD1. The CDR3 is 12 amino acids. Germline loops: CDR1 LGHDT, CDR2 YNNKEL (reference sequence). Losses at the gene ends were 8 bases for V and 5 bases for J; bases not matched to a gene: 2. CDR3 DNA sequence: TGTGCCAGCCGGGACAGAAATGAAAAACTGTTTTTT. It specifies CASRDRNEKLFF.

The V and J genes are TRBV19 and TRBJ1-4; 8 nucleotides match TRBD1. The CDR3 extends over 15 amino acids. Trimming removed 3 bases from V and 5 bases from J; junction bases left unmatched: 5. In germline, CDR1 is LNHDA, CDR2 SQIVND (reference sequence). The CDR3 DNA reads TGTGCCAGTAGTATTTCTCCAGGGGGCAATGAAAAACTGTTTTTT. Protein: CASSISPGGNEKLFF.

The CDR3 bases are TGTGCCAGCAGCCAGAGCTCCTACGAGCAGTACTTC. It codes for CASSQSSYEQYF. The rearrangement joins TRBV5-6 to TRBJ2-7; D remains ambiguous. The CDR3 spans 12 residues. V was clipped by 4 bases and J by 0 bases, with 5 bases between them. Germline CDR1 is SGHDT and CDR2 is YYEEEE.

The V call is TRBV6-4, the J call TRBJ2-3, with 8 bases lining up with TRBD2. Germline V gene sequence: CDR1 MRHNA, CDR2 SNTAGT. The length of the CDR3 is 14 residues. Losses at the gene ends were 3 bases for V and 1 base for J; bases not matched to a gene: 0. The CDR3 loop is CASSEREGTDTQYF. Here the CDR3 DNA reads TGTGCCAGCAGTGAGCGGGAGGGCACAGATACGCAGTATTTT.

The CDR3 here is CASSELRGLAGVNEQFF. CDR3 DNA sequence: TGTGCCAGCAGTGAACTCCGAGGACTAGCGGGAGTCAATGAGCAGTTCTTC. The chain employs TRBV2 and TRBJ2-1; 13 bases fit TRBD2. Germline CDR1 reads SNHLY; CDR2 reads FYNNEI. CDR3 length equals 17 residues. V lost 2 bases, J lost 6 bases, and 7 bases stayed unmatched.

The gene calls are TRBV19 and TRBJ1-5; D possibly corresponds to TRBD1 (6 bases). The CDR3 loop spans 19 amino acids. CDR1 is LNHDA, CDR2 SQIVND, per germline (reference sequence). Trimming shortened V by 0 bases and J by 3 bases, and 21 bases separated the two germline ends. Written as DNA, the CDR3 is TGTGCCAGTAGTATAGATATCCCCCCCTCAGGGGACATCAATCAGCCCCAGCATTTT. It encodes CASSIDIPPSGDINQPQHF. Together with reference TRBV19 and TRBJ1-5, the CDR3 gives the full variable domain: DGGITQSPKYLFRKEGQNVTLSCEQNLNHDAMYWYRQDPGQGLRLIYYSQIVNDFQKGDIAEGYSVSREKKESFPLTVTSAQKNPTAFYLCASSIDIPPSGDINQPQHFGDGTRLSIL.

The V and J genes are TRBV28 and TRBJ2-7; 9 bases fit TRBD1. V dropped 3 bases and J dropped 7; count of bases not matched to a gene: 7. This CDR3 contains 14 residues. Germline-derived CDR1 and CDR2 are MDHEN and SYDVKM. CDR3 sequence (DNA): TGTGCCAGCAGTTTCTTGGACAGGGGACTAGAGCAGTACTTC. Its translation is CASSFLDRGLEQYF.

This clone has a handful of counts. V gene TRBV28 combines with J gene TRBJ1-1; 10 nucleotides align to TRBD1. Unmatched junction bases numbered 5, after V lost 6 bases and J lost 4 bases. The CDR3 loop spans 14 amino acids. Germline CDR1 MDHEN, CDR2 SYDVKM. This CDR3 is CASRSGQGGTEAFF. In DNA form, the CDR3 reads TGTGCCAGCAGATCTGGACAGGGGGGCACTGAAGCTTTCTTT.

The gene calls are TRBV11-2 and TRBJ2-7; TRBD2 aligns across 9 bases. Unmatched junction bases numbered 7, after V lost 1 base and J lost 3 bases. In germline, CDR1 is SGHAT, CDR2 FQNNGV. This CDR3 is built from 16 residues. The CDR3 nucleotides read TGTGCCAGCAGCTTAGGACAGACTAGCGGCCTCTACGAGCAGTACTTC. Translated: CASSLGQTSGLYEQYF.

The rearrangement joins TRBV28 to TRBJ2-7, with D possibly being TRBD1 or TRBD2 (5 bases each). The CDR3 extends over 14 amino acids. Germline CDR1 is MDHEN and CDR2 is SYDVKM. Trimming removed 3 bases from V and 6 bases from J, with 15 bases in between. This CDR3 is CASSFSGPRVEQYF. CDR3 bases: TGTGCCAGCAGTTTTTCAGGGCCGAGGGTCGAGCAGTACTTC.

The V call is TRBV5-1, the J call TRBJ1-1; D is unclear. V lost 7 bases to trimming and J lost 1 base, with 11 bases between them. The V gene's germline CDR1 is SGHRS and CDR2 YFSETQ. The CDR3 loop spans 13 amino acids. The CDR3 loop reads CASSRTANTEAFF. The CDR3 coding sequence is TGCGCCAGCTCAAGGACTGCGAACACTGAAGCTTTCTTT.

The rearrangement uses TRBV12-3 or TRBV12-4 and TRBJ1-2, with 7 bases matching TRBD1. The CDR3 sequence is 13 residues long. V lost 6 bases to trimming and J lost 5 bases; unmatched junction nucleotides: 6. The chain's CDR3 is CASSITGAYGYTF. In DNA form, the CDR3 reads TGTGCCAGCAGCATCACAGGGGCTTATGGCTACACCTTC.

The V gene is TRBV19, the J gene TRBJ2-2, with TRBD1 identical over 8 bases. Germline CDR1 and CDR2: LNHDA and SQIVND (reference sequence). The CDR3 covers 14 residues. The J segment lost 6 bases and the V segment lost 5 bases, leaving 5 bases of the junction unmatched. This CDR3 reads CASSPDRGSGELFF. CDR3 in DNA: TGTGCCAGTAGTCCCGACAGGGGATCCGGGGAGCTGTTTTTT.

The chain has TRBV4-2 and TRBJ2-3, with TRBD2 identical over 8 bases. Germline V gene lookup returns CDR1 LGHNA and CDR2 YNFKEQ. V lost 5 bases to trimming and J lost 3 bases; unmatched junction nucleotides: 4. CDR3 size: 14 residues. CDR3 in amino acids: CASSSGRGTDTQYF. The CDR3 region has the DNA TGTGCCAGCAGCTCCGGGAGGGGAACAGATACGCAGTATTTT.

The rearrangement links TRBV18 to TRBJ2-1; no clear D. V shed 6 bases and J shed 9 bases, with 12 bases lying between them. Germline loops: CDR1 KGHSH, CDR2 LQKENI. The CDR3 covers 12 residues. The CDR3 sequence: CASSSRIPEQFF. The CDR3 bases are TGTGCCAGCTCCTCTAGGATCCCTGAGCAGTTCTTC.